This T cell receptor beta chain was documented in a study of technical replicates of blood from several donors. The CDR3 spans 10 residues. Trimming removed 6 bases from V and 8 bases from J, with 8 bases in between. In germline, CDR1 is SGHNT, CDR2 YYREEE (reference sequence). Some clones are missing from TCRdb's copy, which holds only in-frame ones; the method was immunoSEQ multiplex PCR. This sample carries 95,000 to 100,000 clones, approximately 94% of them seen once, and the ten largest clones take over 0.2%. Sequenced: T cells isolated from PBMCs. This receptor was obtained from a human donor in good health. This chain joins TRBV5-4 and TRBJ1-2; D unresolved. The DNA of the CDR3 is TGTGCCAGCATAGCTGGCGGCTACACCTTC. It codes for CASIAGGYTF.